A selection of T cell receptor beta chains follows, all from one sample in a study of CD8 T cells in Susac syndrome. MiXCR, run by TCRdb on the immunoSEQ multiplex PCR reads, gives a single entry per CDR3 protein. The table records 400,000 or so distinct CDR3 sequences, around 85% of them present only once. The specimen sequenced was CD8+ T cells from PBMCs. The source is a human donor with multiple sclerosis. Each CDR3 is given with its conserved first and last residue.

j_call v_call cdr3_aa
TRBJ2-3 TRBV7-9 CASSEPLTDTQYF
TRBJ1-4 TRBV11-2 CASSLLPLGVDEKLFF
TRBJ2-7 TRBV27 CASSIFRNYEQYF
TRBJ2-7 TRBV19 CASSIGGGNEQYF
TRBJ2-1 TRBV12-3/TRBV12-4 CASSSNLNNNEQFF
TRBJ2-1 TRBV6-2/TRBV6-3 CASSPSLAGPNNEQFF
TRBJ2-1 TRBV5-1 CASSSNNEQFF
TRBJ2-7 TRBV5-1 CASSFGRQGESYEQYF
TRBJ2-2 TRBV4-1 CASSQDRGRMNTGELFF
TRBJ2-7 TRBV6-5 CASSVGQQYEQYF
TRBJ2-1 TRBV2 CASSDWTSTGDEQFF
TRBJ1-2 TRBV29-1 CSVLQGAYGYTF
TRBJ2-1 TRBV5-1 CASSLQPGLAAYNEQFF
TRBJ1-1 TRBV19 CASIAGGDTEAFF
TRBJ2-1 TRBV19 CASSIGPYYNEQFF
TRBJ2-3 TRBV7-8 CASSPWGIQDTQYF
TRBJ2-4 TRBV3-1 CASSQDRGENIQYF
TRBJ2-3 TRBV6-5 CASSYSLARGTQYF
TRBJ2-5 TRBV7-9 CASSLGAEGSGGLEETQYF
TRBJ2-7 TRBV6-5 CASGYGRLAGGEQYF
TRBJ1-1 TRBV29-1 CSGRGFEGMGEAFF
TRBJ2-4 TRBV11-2 CASSPHTGAAKNIQYF
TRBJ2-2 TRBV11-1 CASTIPTRPTSGGAWTGELFF
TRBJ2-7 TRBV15 CATSSVDREGYEQYF
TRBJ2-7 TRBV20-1 CSAREQGGYEQYF
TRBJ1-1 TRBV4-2 CASSRGPGQGDEAFF
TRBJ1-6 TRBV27 CASSARPPAVSSPLHF
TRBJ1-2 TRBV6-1 CASSEGSYGYTF
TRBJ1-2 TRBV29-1 CSAGGVFGATF
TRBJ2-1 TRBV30 CAWSALGTGVNEQFF
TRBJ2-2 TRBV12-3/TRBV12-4 CASSLEQGNTGELFF
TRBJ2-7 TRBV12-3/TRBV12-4 CASSPTQDRLSYEQYF
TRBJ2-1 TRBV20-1 CSARDPVGNEQFF
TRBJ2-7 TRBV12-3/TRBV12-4 CASSSGTGSSFLSYEQYF
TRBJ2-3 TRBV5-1 CATAGLGASTDTQYF
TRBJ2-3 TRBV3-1 CASSQGSGQGAEDTQYF
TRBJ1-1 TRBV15 CATSSMGDEAFF
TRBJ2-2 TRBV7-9 CASSLATGGGNTGELFF
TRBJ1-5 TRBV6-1 CASSEVGTGLSNQPQHF
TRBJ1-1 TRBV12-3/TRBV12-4 CASSFGGGLYTEAFF
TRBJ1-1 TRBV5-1 CASSLAPWDTEAFF
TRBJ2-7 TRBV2 CASSELDKSYEQYF
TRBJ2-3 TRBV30 CAWSVLATDTQYF
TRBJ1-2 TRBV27 CASSSSNYGYTF
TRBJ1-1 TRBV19 CATAWGGTEAFF
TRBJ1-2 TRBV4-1 CASSQPGQGARGYTF
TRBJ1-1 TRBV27 CASSRGEGMNTEAFF
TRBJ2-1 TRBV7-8 CASSLPTSATGNEQFF
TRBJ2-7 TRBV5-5 CASSFGYSYEQYF
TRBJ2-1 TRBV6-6 CASSYSSSGGYNEQFF
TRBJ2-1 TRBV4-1 CASSQGGWAGNEQFF
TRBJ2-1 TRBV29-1 CSVDVGLADNEQFF